The rows below give T cell receptor beta chains drawn from one sample of a study of molecular identifiers for immune sequencing clone quantification. TCRdb redid the calling of the PCR reads with MiXCR, one entry per CDR3 protein. The table lists over 300,000 distinct CDR3 sequences, roughly a quarter of them singletons. Sequenced: naive CD8+ T cells from blood, with Jurkat cell RNA spiked in. These receptors were obtained from a human donor in good health. Some libraries in this study had Jurkat cell RNA spiked in. The CDR3 runs from the conserved cysteine through the conserved F or W. Each record gives: CDR3 DNA, CDR3 protein, J gene, V gene, clone size, D gene. D genes are given only for firm matches. Size is omitted from some rows. Given values are once, few, many or a class for expanded clones.

TGTGCCAGCACCGTCCAGGCGGGGTGGGCAGATACGCAGTATTTT	CASTVQAGWADTQYF	TRBJ2-3	TRBV28	few	-
TGTGCCAGCAGTGGGGCTAGCGGTTACAATGAGCAGTTCTTC	CASSGASGYNEQFF	TRBJ2-1	TRBV6-2/TRBV6-3	-	TRBD2
TGCAGTGCTAACAGGGACAGGGGGTTATACGAGCAGTACTTC	CSANRDRGLYEQYF	TRBJ2-7	TRBV20-1	few	TRBD1
TGTGCCACCAGTGATTCTACAGGGGGCTATCTGCCCCAGCATTTT	CATSDSTGGYLPQHF	TRBJ1-5	TRBV24-1	many	TRBD1
TGTGCTAGTGGTTTGGTTGGCGAAACCAGGCATGGCTACACCTTC	CASGLVGETRHGYTF	TRBJ1-2	TRBV12-5	-	-
TGTGCCTGGAGTGCAGGGGTTGAGCAGTACTTC	CAWSAGVEQYF	TRBJ2-7	TRBV30	many	-
TGCGCCAGCAGTCATGAGGGGACCTACGAGCAGTACTTC	CASSHEGTYEQYF	TRBJ2-7	TRBV5-1	many	-
TGTGCCAGCAGCGTAGGGGGGGTCGGTCAGCCCCAGCATTTT	CASSVGGVGQPQHF	TRBJ1-5	TRBV9	few	-
TGTGCCAGCAGCTTGTCGTCAGCTTACGGGCGGTGCTTC	CASSLSSAYGRCF	TRBJ2-7	TRBV5-6	-	-
TGTGCCATCAGTGACCCCGGAGGGGGCTTCGGCACAGATACGCAGTATTTT	CAISDPGGGFGTDTQYF	TRBJ2-3	TRBV10-3	few	-
TGTGCCAGCAGCGGTCGGACTAGCGGGGATACCCTCTACAATGAGCAGTTCTTC	CASSGRTSGDTLYNEQFF	TRBJ2-1	TRBV13	-	TRBD2
TGTGCCAGTAGTACGACAGGGGGCGAATTTGGCTACACCTTC	CASSTTGGEFGYTF	TRBJ1-2	TRBV19	-	TRBD1
TGTGCCCGCAGCCGGGACTCCACAGATACGCAGTATTTT	CARSRDSTDTQYF	TRBJ2-3	TRBV7-2	-	-
TGTGCCAGCAGCCAGGGCCCCTATAATTCACCCCTCCACTTT	CASSQGPYNSPLHF	TRBJ1-6	TRBV7-2	many	-
TGTGCCAGCAGTTTCGCCGACACTGAAGCTTTCTTT	CASSFADTEAFF	TRBJ1-1	TRBV28	few	-
TGTGCCACCAGTAACCCGATTACCGGGACGGAGAAAGCTTTCTTT	CATSNPITGTEKAFF	TRBJ1-1	TRBV15	many	-
TGCGCCAGCAGCCAAGAGTTCAGTCTTAGCAATCAGCCCCAGCATTTT	CASSQEFSLSNQPQHF	TRBJ1-5	TRBV4-3	-	-
TGTGCCAGCAGTACTGATCTCGGGACAGGGTCCTACGAGCAGTACTTC	CASSTDLGTGSYEQYF	TRBJ2-7	TRBV12-3/TRBV12-4	many	TRBD1
TGTGCCAGCAGCACCCAGGGGGCCCTCCGCACAGATACGCAGTATTTT	CASSTQGALRTDTQYF	TRBJ2-3	TRBV7-6	few	TRBD1
TGTGCCAGCATTGGACAGGGTTTGTCTGAAGCTTTCTTT	CASIGQGLSEAFF	TRBJ1-1	TRBV12-3/TRBV12-4	many	TRBD1
TGTGCCAGCAGCTCGAGTGATAGCTCCTACGAGCAGTACTTC	CASSSSDSSYEQYF	TRBJ2-7	TRBV7-9	many	-
TGTGCCAGCAGCAAAAACAGTCGGTCTGGCGGAAGGTCTTTTACAGATACGCAGTATTTT	CASSKNSRSGGRSFTDTQYF	TRBJ2-3	TRBV7-9	-	-
TGTGCCAGCGCCGAAGCATGGACTGAAGCTTTCTTT	CASAEAWTEAFF	TRBJ1-1	TRBV21-1	few	-
TGTGCCAGCAGTTACGCAGGCGGAGAAAAACTGTTTTTT	CASSYAGGEKLFF	TRBJ1-4	TRBV6-2/TRBV6-3	many	-
TGTGCCAGCAGTTACTCAACTATTCGACAGCCAAATCAGCCCCAGCATTTT	CASSYSTIRQPNQPQHF	TRBJ1-5	TRBV6-2/TRBV6-3	-	-
TGTGCCAGCAGCCCGGACAGGGGGTACGAGCAGTACTTC	CASSPDRGYEQYF	TRBJ2-7	TRBV6-2/TRBV6-3	many	TRBD1
TGTGCCAGCAGCAAAGCGAGGACAGAAAAAAAAGACCCTGAAGCTTTCTTT	CASSKARTEKKDPEAFF	TRBJ1-1	TRBV21-1	many	-
TGTGCCAGCAGTTCCCGTTTGGGGATCGTTTATAGCAATCAGCCCCAGCATTTT	CASSSRLGIVYSNQPQHF	TRBJ1-5	TRBV28	-	-
TGTGCCAGCAGTTCCCCCGCCGGGACCACCTACGAGCAGTACTTC	CASSSPAGTTYEQYF	TRBJ2-7	TRBV27	-	-
TGTGCCAGCAGCTCCTCGATGCACGAGCAGTACTTC	CASSSSMHEQYF	TRBJ2-7	TRBV7-6	few	-
TGCAGTGCTAGTGATCTATGGGGGGAGAACACTGAAGCTTTCTTT	CSASDLWGENTEAFF	TRBJ1-1	TRBV20-1	-	-
TGCAGTGCCCGGACAGATCTTAACACTGAAGCTTTCTTT	CSARTDLNTEAFF	TRBJ1-1	TRBV20-1	many	-
TGTGCCAGGGGGGACGGCCAGTACAATGAGCAGTTCTTC	CARGDGQYNEQFF	TRBJ2-1	TRBV7-9	many	-
TGTGCCATCAGCGAGAATAGCGTCCACTCCTACAATGAGCAGTTCTTC	CAISENSVHSYNEQFF	TRBJ2-1	TRBV10-3	-	-
TGTGCCAGCAGCTCGGACAGCGTCCCCTATGGCACAGATACGCAGTATTTT	CASSSDSVPYGTDTQYF	TRBJ2-3	TRBV7-9	-	-
TGTGCCAGCAGTCCCTCAGAGGATGAGCTGTTTTTT	CASSPSEDELFF	TRBJ2-2	TRBV28	many	-
TGTGCCAGCAGCCCAGGACTAGCGGGAAACTACGAGCAGTACTTC	CASSPGLAGNYEQYF	TRBJ2-7	TRBV5-1	many	TRBD2